This TCR beta chain was sequenced for a study of blood T cell repertoires in COVID-19. Study summary: Collection of acute and convalescent COVID-19 samples took place in the United States, Italy and Spain.

The V gene lost 0 bases and the J gene lost 4 bases, with 9 bases spanning the gap. The CDR3 sequence is 14 residues long. The germline gives CDR1 SGHVS, CDR2 FQNEAQ. Recovered participants had two consecutive negative NP/OP PCR tests, healthcare professional clearance, or symptom resolution. Original handling: The authors estimated nucleated cell counts from reference gene primer amplification. Clones were sequenced by immunoSEQ multiplex PCR, and TCRdb holds only the in-frame ones, with some missing. Clone size and the V and J calls come from that table; the DNA yielded D and trimming. The sample holds just over 300,000 clones; around 84% are singletons and the top ten take 3.5% to 4.5%.

This sequence originates from a man aged 30 to 39 who had recovered from COVID-19. Sample: PBMCs or T cells enriched from blood (not recorded which). This rearrangement joins TRBV7-8 to TRBJ1-2; D possibly corresponds to TRBD1 (6 bases). The CDR3 spells CASSLAGQRYGYTF. The CDR3 nucleotides read TGTGCCAGCAGCTTAGCTGGACAGCGCTATGGCTACACCTTC. The complete variable domain, with remaining parts taken from reference TRBV7-8 and TRBJ1-2, reads GAGVSQSPRYKVAKRGQDVALRCDPISGHVSLFWYQQALGQGPEFLTYFQNEAQLDKSGLPSDRFFAERPEGSVSTLKIQRTQQEDSAVYLCASSLAGQRYGYTFGSGTRLTVV.